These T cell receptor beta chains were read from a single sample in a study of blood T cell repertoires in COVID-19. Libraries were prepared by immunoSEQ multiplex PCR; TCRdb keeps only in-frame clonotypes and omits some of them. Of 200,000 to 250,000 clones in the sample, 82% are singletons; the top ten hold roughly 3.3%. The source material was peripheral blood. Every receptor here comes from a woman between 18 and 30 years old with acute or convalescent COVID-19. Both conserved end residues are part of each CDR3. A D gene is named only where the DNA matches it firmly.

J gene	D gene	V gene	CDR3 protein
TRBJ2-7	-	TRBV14	CASSQVRSNEQYF
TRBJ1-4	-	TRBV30	CAWSSGTYEKLFF
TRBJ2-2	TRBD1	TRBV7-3	CASSLHPGQGSTGELFF
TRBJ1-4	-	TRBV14	CASSQITGSREKLFF
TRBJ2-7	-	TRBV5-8	CASSASTRGEQYF
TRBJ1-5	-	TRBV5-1	CASSLGPYQPQHF
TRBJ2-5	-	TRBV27	CASSSPYQETQYF
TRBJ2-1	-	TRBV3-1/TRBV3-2	CASQGRYNEQFF
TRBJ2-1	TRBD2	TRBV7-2	CASSLVAGGLGQFF
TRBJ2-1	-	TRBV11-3	CASSFRSGSNEQFF
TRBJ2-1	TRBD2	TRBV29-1	CSATDGGASGRRYNEQFF
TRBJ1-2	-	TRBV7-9	CASSLRSQGNYGYTF
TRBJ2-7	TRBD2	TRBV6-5	CASSSPGLPPYEQYF
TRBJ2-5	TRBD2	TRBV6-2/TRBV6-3	CASSPGLAGARETQYF
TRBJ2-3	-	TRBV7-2	CASSLDWDGLHTDTQYF
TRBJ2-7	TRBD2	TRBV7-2	CASSLGASGTTYEQYF
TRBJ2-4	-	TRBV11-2	CASSSGDVWAKNIQYF
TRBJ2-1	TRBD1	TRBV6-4	CASSDYGTGVGEQFF
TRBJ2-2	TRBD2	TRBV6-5	CASSSGRGRNTGELFF
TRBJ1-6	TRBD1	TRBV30	CAWSAGQGLGSPLHF
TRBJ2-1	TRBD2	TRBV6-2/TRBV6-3	CASSYTSGSYNEQFF
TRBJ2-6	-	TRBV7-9	CASSPEERGGSGANVLTF
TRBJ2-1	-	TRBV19	CASTNPGSSYNEQFF
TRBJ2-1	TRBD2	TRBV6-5	CAIQTSGPFINEQFF
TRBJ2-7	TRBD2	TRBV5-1	CASSLRIPGLAGYEQYF
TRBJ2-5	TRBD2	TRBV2	CASSEIAGTMGTQYF
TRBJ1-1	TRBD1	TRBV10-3	CAIRGQGVSFDTEAFF
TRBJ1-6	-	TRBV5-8	CASSLTSYNSPLHF
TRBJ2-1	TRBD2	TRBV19	CASCSIKYGSGSNEQFF
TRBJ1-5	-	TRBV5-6	CASSFTGNQPQHF
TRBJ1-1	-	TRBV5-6	CASDEGVDHTEAFF
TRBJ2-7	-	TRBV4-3	CASSQVWGSSYEQYF
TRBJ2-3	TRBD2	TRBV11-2	CASSLEGTSGSLSQYF
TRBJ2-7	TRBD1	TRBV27	CASRRQGAFYEQYF
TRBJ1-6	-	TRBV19	CASTPDMGLSPLHF
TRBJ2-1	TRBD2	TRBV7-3	CASSLGRLAGGFNEQFF
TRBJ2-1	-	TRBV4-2	CASSQEYGTLRGYGIYNEQFF
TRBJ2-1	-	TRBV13	CASSETGVPYNEQFF
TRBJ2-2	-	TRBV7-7	CASSKTGKTGELFF
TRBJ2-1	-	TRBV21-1	CASSKKSSPGTSGSDEQFF
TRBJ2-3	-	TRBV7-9	CASSLYSGSTDTQYF
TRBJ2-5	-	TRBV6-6	CASSLEGGQTETQYF
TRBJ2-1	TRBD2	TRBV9	CASSPPETSGNYNEQFF
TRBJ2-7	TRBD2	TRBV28	CASIQGTSGVQGNYEQYF